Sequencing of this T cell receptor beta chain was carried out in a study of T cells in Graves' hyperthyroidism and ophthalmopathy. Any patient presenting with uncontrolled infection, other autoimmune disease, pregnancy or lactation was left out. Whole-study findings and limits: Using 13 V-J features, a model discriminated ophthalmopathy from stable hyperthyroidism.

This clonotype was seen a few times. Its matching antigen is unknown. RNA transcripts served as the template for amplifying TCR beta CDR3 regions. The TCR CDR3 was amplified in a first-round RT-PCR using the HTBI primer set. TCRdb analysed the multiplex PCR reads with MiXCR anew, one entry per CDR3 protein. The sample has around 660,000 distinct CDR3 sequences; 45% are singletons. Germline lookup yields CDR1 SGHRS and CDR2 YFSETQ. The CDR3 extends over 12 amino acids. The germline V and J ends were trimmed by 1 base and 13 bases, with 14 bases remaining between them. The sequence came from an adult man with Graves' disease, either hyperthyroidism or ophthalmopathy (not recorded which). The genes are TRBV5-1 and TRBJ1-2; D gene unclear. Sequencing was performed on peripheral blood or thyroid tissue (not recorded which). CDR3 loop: CASSLSHQQLTF. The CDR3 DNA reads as TGCGCCAGCAGCTTGTCACACCAACAGCTCACCTTC.